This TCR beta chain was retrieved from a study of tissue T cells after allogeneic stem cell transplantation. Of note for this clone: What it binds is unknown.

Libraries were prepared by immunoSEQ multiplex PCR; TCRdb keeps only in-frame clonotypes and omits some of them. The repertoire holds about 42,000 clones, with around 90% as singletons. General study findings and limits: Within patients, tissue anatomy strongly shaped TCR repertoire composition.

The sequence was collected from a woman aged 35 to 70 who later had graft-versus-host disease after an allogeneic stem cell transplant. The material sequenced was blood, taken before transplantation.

The CDR3 loop is CASSLAGTGGRIEQYF. CDR3 nucleotides: TGTGCCAGCAGCTTAGCCGGGACAGGGGGCCGTATCGAGCAGTACTTC. This chain connects TRBV7-2 to TRBJ2-7; 12 nucleotides line up with TRBD1. V was clipped by 0 bases and J by 6 bases; unmatched bases: 6. The CDR3 is 16 amino acids. Germline assignment: CDR1 SGHTA and CDR2 FQGNSA. The variable domain in full, completed from reference TRBV7-2 and TRBJ2-7, reads GAGVSQSPSNKVTEKGKDVELRCDPISGHTALYWYRQSLGQGLEFLIYFQGNSAPDKSGLPSDRFSAERTGGSVSTLTIQRTQQEDSAVYLCASSLAGTGGRIEQYFGPGTRLTVT.